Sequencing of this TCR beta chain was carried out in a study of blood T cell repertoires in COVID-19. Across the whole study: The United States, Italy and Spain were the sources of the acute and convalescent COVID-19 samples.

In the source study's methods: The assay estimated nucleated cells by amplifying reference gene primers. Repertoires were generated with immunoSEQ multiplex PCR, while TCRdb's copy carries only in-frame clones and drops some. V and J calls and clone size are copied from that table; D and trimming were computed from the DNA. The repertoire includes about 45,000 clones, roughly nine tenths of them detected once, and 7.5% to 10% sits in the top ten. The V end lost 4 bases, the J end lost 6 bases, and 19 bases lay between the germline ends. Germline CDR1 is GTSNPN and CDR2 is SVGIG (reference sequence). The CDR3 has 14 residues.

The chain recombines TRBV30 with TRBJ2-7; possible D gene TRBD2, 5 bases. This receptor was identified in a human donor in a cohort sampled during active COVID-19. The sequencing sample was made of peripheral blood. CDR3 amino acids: CAWTRTSSSAEQYF. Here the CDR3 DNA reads TGTGCCTGGACTCGGACTTCGTCAAGTGCCGAGCAGTACTTC.